These T cell receptor beta chains were read from a single sample in a study of cytomegalovirus exposure and HLA in healthy donors. Assay used: immunoSEQ multiplex PCR; TCRdb lists only in-frame clones, some missing. The repertoire holds 52,000 or so clones, with 70% to 80% as singletons. Sequencing was done on a sample of PBMCs. Every receptor here comes from a female donor in good health and CMV-seronegative. The CDR3 runs from the conserved cysteine through the conserved F or W. Fields, in order: J gene, clone size, V gene, D gene, CDR3 protein, CDR3 DNA. D genes are given only for firm matches. Not every row has a clone size; where given, it reads once, few, many or a size class.

j_gene: TRBJ1-2; abundance: NA; v_gene: TRBV5-1; d_gene: TRBD1; CDR3aa: CASSPGQGGGYGYTF; CDR3nt: TGCGCCAGCAGCCCCGGACAGGGGGGTGGCTATGGCTACACCTTC
j_gene: TRBJ2-7; abundance: once; v_gene: TRBV7-8; d_gene: TRBD1; CDR3aa: CASQGVSSRYEQYF; CDR3nt: TGTGCCAGCCAGGGGGTCTCCTCACGCTACGAGCAGTACTTC
j_gene: TRBJ2-7; abundance: NA; v_gene: TRBV10-3; d_gene: TRBD2; CDR3aa: CAISLTSGASYEQYF; CDR3nt: TGTGCCATCAGCTTGACTAGCGGGGCCTCCTACGAGCAGTACTTC
j_gene: TRBJ2-3; abundance: NA; v_gene: TRBV9; d_gene: NA; CDR3aa: CASSVGSLTDTQYF; CDR3nt: TGTGCCAGCAGCGTAGGTTCACTCACAGATACGCAGTATTTT
j_gene: TRBJ2-1; abundance: medium-sized; v_gene: TRBV27; d_gene: TRBD2; CDR3aa: CASRVAGGQNEQFF; CDR3nt: TGTGCCAGCAGAGTAGCGGGGGGGCAGAATGAGCAGTTCTTC
j_gene: TRBJ1-4; abundance: NA; v_gene: TRBV30; d_gene: NA; CDR3aa: CAWDRGSEKLFF; CDR3nt: TGTGCCTGGGATAGAGGGAGTGAAAAACTGTTTTTT
j_gene: TRBJ1-5; abundance: NA; v_gene: TRBV5-5; d_gene: NA; CDR3aa: CASTEQVVSNQPQHF; CDR3nt: TGTGCCAGCACCGAACAGGTAGTTAGCAATCAGCCCCAGCATTTT
j_gene: TRBJ1-1; abundance: few; v_gene: TRBV2; d_gene: NA; CDR3aa: CASRNRAEAFF; CDR3nt: TGTGCCAGCAGAAACAGGGCTGAAGCTTTCTTT
j_gene: TRBJ1-1; abundance: NA; v_gene: TRBV27; d_gene: NA; CDR3aa: CASARGSQANTEAFF; CDR3nt: TGTGCCAGCGCCAGGGGATCTCAAGCGAACACTGAAGCTTTCTTT
j_gene: TRBJ2-3; abundance: NA; v_gene: TRBV11-2; d_gene: NA; CDR3aa: CASSFRLPTDTQYF; CDR3nt: TGTGCCAGCAGCTTCAGACTACCCACAGATACGCAGTATTTT
j_gene: TRBJ2-7; abundance: once; v_gene: TRBV6-5; d_gene: TRBD1; CDR3aa: CASSRDRNYEQYF; CDR3nt: TGTGCCAGCAGCCGGGACAGGAACTACGAGCAGTACTTC
j_gene: TRBJ2-5; abundance: NA; v_gene: TRBV2; d_gene: NA; CDR3aa: CASSSGETQYF; CDR3nt: TGTGCCAGCAGCAGTGGAGAGACCCAGTACTTC
j_gene: TRBJ1-2; abundance: few; v_gene: TRBV5-1; d_gene: TRBD1; CDR3aa: CASSETGGSYGYTF; CDR3nt: TGCGCCAGCTCCGAGACAGGGGGGAGCTATGGCTACACCTTC
j_gene: TRBJ2-7; abundance: NA; v_gene: TRBV7-8; d_gene: TRBD2; CDR3aa: CASSPGTSISEQYF; CDR3nt: TGTGCCAGCAGCCCCGGGACTAGTATCTCCGAGCAGTACTTC
j_gene: TRBJ1-6; abundance: NA; v_gene: TRBV6-5; d_gene: NA; CDR3aa: CASSYGQLSYNSPLHF; CDR3nt: TGTGCCAGCAGTTACGGGCAGCTCTCCTATAATTCACCCCTCCACTTT
j_gene: TRBJ1-1; abundance: NA; v_gene: TRBV27; d_gene: NA; CDR3aa: CASSLMYQATEAFF; CDR3nt: TGTGCCAGCAGTCTCATGTATCAAGCCACTGAAGCTTTCTTT
j_gene: TRBJ1-2; abundance: NA; v_gene: TRBV7-9; d_gene: NA; CDR3aa: CASSLIRDFGYTF; CDR3nt: TGTGCCAGCAGCCTAATCAGGGATTTTGGCTACACCTTC
j_gene: TRBJ1-2; abundance: once; v_gene: TRBV19; d_gene: NA; CDR3aa: CASSPPDKFYGYTF; CDR3nt: TGTGCCAGTAGTCCTCCGGACAAATTCTATGGCTACACCTTC
j_gene: TRBJ2-3; abundance: NA; v_gene: TRBV11-1; d_gene: TRBD2; CDR3aa: CASSPTSGIFTDTQYF; CDR3nt: TGTGCCAGCAGTCCGACTAGCGGGATTTTCACAGATACGCAGTATTTT
j_gene: TRBJ1-1; abundance: NA; v_gene: TRBV2; d_gene: TRBD1; CDR3aa: CASTGETGGQFEAFF; CDR3nt: TGTGCCAGCACCGGCGAGACAGGGGGCCAGTTTGAAGCTTTCTTT
j_gene: TRBJ2-7; abundance: NA; v_gene: TRBV14; d_gene: TRBD2; CDR3aa: CASTRGAGGPYEQYF; CDR3nt: TGTGCCAGCACCCGGGGAGCGGGGGGGCCGTACGAGCAGTACTTC
j_gene: TRBJ2-7; abundance: NA; v_gene: TRBV27; d_gene: TRBD1; CDR3aa: CASRPGQVTYEQYF; CDR3nt: TGTGCCAGCAGACCGGGACAGGTAACCTACGAGCAGTACTTC
j_gene: TRBJ1-3; abundance: NA; v_gene: TRBV7-8; d_gene: TRBD1; CDR3aa: CASSLGGRGSGNTIYF; CDR3nt: TGTGCCAGCAGCTTAGGTGGCAGGGGGTCTGGAAACACCATATATTTT
j_gene: TRBJ2-6; abundance: NA; v_gene: TRBV28; d_gene: TRBD1; CDR3aa: CASSRRQGVGLTGANVLTF; CDR3nt: TGTGCCAGCAGTCGCAGACAGGGTGTAGGTTTGACTGGGGCCAACGTCCTGACTTTC
j_gene: TRBJ2-7; abundance: once; v_gene: TRBV19; d_gene: NA; CDR3aa: CASSIDLWSRQYEQYF; CDR3nt: TGTGCCAGTAGTATAGATCTATGGAGTCGGCAATACGAGCAGTACTTC
j_gene: TRBJ1-4; abundance: NA; v_gene: TRBV9; d_gene: NA; CDR3aa: CASSVDPLRNEKLFF; CDR3nt: TGTGCCAGCAGCGTAGACCCTCTGCGAAATGAAAAACTGTTTTTT
j_gene: TRBJ2-7; abundance: NA; v_gene: TRBV4-3; d_gene: NA; CDR3aa: CASSQGVEGTYEQYF; CDR3nt: TGCGCCAGCAGCCAAGGGGTGGAGGGGACGTACGAGCAGTACTTC
j_gene: TRBJ2-2; abundance: NA; v_gene: TRBV7-3; d_gene: TRBD1; CDR3aa: CASSFDRVGNTGELFF; CDR3nt: TGTGCCAGCAGCTTTGACAGGGTGGGAAACACCGGGGAGCTGTTTTTT
j_gene: TRBJ1-1; abundance: NA; v_gene: TRBV5-1; d_gene: NA; CDR3aa: CASRGGVHMNTEAFF; CDR3nt: TGCGCCAGCAGAGGAGGCGTACATATGAACACTGAAGCTTTCTTT
j_gene: TRBJ1-3; abundance: NA; v_gene: TRBV7-9; d_gene: NA; CDR3aa: CASRPTMAGRGNTIYF; CDR3nt: TGTGCCAGCAGACCTACCATGGCAGGGCGGGGAAACACCATATATTTT
j_gene: TRBJ1-2; abundance: NA; v_gene: TRBV6-5; d_gene: NA; CDR3aa: CASGLVQGNGYTF; CDR3nt: TGTGCCAGCGGCTTAGTTCAGGGAAATGGCTACACCTTC
j_gene: TRBJ1-2; abundance: NA; v_gene: TRBV6-1; d_gene: NA; CDR3aa: CASSDFRGRYGYTF; CDR3nt: TGTGCCAGCAGTGATTTCAGGGGCCGCTATGGCTACACCTTC
j_gene: TRBJ1-1; abundance: NA; v_gene: TRBV7-9; d_gene: TRBD1; CDR3aa: CASSLIGQGRNTEAFF; CDR3nt: TGTGCCAGCAGCTTAATCGGACAGGGAAGGAACACTGAAGCTTTCTTT
j_gene: TRBJ2-6; abundance: NA; v_gene: TRBV11-2; d_gene: NA; CDR3aa: CASSLIHSGANVLTF; CDR3nt: TGTGCCAGCAGCTTAATCCACTCTGGGGCCAACGTCCTGACTTTC
j_gene: TRBJ1-4; abundance: NA; v_gene: TRBV11-2; d_gene: NA; CDR3aa: CASSLGFSSGSPREKLFF; CDR3nt: TGTGCCAGCAGCTTAGGATTTAGCTCGGGATCCCCGCGCGAAAAACTGTTTTTT
j_gene: TRBJ2-1; abundance: NA; v_gene: TRBV18; d_gene: NA; CDR3aa: CASSPPRTVAYNEQFF; CDR3nt: TGTGCCAGCTCACCACCGAGGACAGTTGCCTACAATGAGCAGTTCTTC
j_gene: TRBJ1-2; abundance: NA; v_gene: TRBV6-6; d_gene: NA; CDR3aa: CASGESGYTF; CDR3nt: TGTGCCAGCGGAGAAAGTGGCTACACCTTC
j_gene: TRBJ1-1; abundance: few; v_gene: TRBV6-5; d_gene: TRBD1; CDR3aa: CASINGDRGEAFF; CDR3nt: TGTGCCAGCATCAACGGGGACAGGGGTGAAGCTTTCTTT
j_gene: TRBJ1-2; abundance: few; v_gene: TRBV4-1; d_gene: NA; CDR3aa: CASSLGGVEGGYTF; CDR3nt: TGCGCCAGCAGCCTCGGTGGGGTGGAGGGTGGCTACACCTTC
j_gene: TRBJ1-1; abundance: NA; v_gene: TRBV5-1; d_gene: NA; CDR3aa: CASSPEGRNTEAFF; CDR3nt: TGCGCCAGCAGCCCCGAAGGGAGGAACACTGAAGCTTTCTTT
j_gene: TRBJ1-3; abundance: few; v_gene: TRBV5-6; d_gene: NA; CDR3aa: CASSPGFSGNTIYF; CDR3nt: TGTGCCAGCAGTCCAGGGTTCTCTGGAAACACCATATATTTT
j_gene: TRBJ2-7; abundance: NA; v_gene: TRBV5-1; d_gene: NA; CDR3aa: CASSHGGADHSSYEQYF; CDR3nt: TGCGCCAGCAGCCACGGGGGTGCGGACCATAGCTCCTACGAGCAGTACTTC
j_gene: TRBJ1-5; abundance: NA; v_gene: TRBV11-3; d_gene: NA; CDR3aa: CADLRSRQPQHF; CDR3nt: TGTGCCGACTTGAGGAGCCGTCAGCCCCAGCATTTT
j_gene: TRBJ1-2; abundance: NA; v_gene: TRBV6-6; d_gene: NA; CDR3aa: CASSLQAEGYTF; CDR3nt: TGTGCCAGCAGTTTACAGGCGGAGGGCTACACCTTC
j_gene: TRBJ1-3; abundance: NA; v_gene: TRBV2; d_gene: NA; CDR3aa: CASSNRIGGNTIYF; CDR3nt: TGTGCCAGCAGTAACAGGATAGGAGGAAACACCATATATTTT
j_gene: TRBJ1-6; abundance: NA; v_gene: TRBV4-2; d_gene: NA; CDR3aa: CASSQDSQAMYSPLHF; CDR3nt: TGTGCCAGCAGCCAAGATTCCCAGGCCATGTATTCACCCCTCCACTTT
j_gene: TRBJ1-1; abundance: few; v_gene: TRBV2; d_gene: NA; CDR3aa: CASSRLLTEAFF; CDR3nt: TGTGCCAGCAGTCGACTTCTCACTGAAGCTTTCTTT
j_gene: TRBJ1-2; abundance: NA; v_gene: TRBV28; d_gene: TRBD1; CDR3aa: CATGTGYGYTF; CDR3nt: TGTGCCACGGGGACAGGCTATGGCTACACCTTC
j_gene: TRBJ1-6; abundance: few; v_gene: TRBV18; d_gene: TRBD1; CDR3aa: CASSPQDTGGAYSPLHF; CDR3nt: TGTGCCAGCTCACCACAGGACACAGGGGGAGCTTATTCACCCCTCCACTTT
j_gene: TRBJ2-3; abundance: NA; v_gene: TRBV9; d_gene: NA; CDR3aa: CASSVGGGPTDTQYF; CDR3nt: TGTGCCAGCAGCGTAGGGGGGGGGCCCACAGATACGCAGTATTTT
j_gene: TRBJ2-7; abundance: NA; v_gene: TRBV19; d_gene: TRBD1; CDR3aa: CASTGTTTGPWEEQYF; CDR3nt: TGTGCCAGTACTGGAACGACGACAGGGCCCTGGGAGGAGCAGTACTTC
j_gene: TRBJ2-2; abundance: NA; v_gene: TRBV6-5; d_gene: TRBD1; CDR3aa: CASSYRGQMNTGELFF; CDR3nt: TGTGCCAGCAGTTATAGGGGACAGATGAACACCGGGGAGCTGTTTTTT
j_gene: TRBJ1-2; abundance: few; v_gene: TRBV6-6; d_gene: TRBD1; CDR3aa: CASSPTTGDNYGYTF; CDR3nt: TGTGCCAGCAGCCCGACGACAGGGGATAACTATGGCTACACCTTC
j_gene: TRBJ2-5; abundance: NA; v_gene: TRBV29-1; d_gene: TRBD1; CDR3aa: CSVSPGGAGETQYF; CDR3nt: TGCAGCGTATCTCCAGGGGGCGCGGGGGAGACCCAGTACTTC
j_gene: TRBJ1-1; abundance: NA; v_gene: TRBV10-3; d_gene: TRBD1; CDR3aa: CAVRPTGESLTEAFF; CDR3nt: TGTGCCGTGAGGCCGACAGGGGAAAGCCTCACTGAAGCTTTCTTT